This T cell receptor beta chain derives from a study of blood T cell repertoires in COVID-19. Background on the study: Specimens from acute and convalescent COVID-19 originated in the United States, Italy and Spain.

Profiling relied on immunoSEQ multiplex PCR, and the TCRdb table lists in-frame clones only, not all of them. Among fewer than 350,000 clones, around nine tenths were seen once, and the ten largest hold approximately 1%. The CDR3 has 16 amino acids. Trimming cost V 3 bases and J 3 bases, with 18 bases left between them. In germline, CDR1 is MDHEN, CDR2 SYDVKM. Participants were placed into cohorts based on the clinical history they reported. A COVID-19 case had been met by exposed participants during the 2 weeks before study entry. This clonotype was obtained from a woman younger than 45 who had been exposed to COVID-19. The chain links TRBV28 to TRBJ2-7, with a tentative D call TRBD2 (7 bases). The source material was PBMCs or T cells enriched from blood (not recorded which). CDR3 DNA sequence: TGTGCCAGCAGTTTGGGGGGGAGAGGGGACAACTACGAGCAGTACTTC. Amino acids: CASSLGGRGDNYEQYF.